Detailed here is one TCR beta chain. This entry belongs to a study of blood T cell repertoires in COVID-19. Study-wide background: T cells, B-cell-depleted T cells, or PBMCs supplied cDNA or gDNA.

Sequenced by immunoSEQ multiplex PCR; TCRdb stores in-frame clones only, minus some. The sample contains around 220,000 clones, about 80% of which appear only once. V dropped 0 bases and J dropped 0 bases, with 10 bases sitting between them. The CDR3 sequence is 16 residues long. Looked up from germline, CDR1 is SGHRS and CDR2 is YFSETQ. This chain uses TRBV5-1 with TRBJ2-1; D unclear. The sequenced material came from peripheral blood. This sequence originates from an elderly woman with active or convalescent COVID-19. DNA of the CDR3: TGCGCCAGCAGCTTGGCCCAACTGAGCTCCTACAATGAGCAGTTCTTC. Residues: CASSLAQLSSYNEQFF.